The rows below give T cell receptor beta chains drawn from one sample of a study of T cells after yellow fever vaccination. TCRdb passed the 5' RACE reads through MiXCR, listing each CDR3 protein once. The sample carries some 390,000 distinct CDR3 sequences, over 5% recorded once. Sequencing was performed on PBMCs, taken 5 days after the yellow fever booster vaccination. Receptors were obtained from a young man who received the YFV17D yellow fever vaccine. The CDR3 runs from the conserved cysteine through the conserved F or W. D genes are given only for firm matches. Clone size is not always given. Where it is, it says once, few, many or a class for expanded clones.

TRBV7-6	TRBD2	many	TRBJ2-7	TGTGCCAGCAGTACCGGGGGGGTCCCCACCTACGAGCAGTACTTC	CASSTGGVPTYEQYF
TRBV5-1	.	.	TRBJ2-5	TGCGCCAGCAGCTGGGGCGAAATGGCTGAGACCCAGTACTTC	CASSWGEMAETQYF
TRBV2	TRBD2	.	TRBJ2-1	TGTGCCAGCAGCCCCGGGATCGGGGCGGGAGGTTCCCCCAATGAGCAGTTCTTC	CASSPGIGAGGSPNEQFF
TRBV27	TRBD1	few	TRBJ1-6	TGTGCCAGCAGTTTTTTGGTGCAGGGGGTAACGAGCTCCTATAATTCACCCCTCCACTTT	CASSFLVQGVTSSYNSPLHF
TRBV6-4	.	many	TRBJ2-3	TGTGCCAGCAGGGGGGAAAAGACAGATACGCAGTATTTT	CASRGEKTDTQYF
TRBV10-2	TRBD2	many	TRBJ2-3	TGCGCCAGCAGCCTAGCGGCTAGCACAGATACGCAGTATTTT	CASSLAASTDTQYF
TRBV6-1	TRBD2	many	TRBJ2-5	TGTGCCAGCAGAAGGGGTAAGACTAGCGGACCACAAGAGACCCAGTACTTC	CASRRGKTSGPQETQYF
TRBV24-1	TRBD2	few	TRBJ2-3	TGTGCCACCAGTGATCCGAGCGGGAACACAGATACGCAGTATTTT	CATSDPSGNTDTQYF
TRBV10-3	.	.	TRBJ1-1	TGTGCCATCAGGGCAGGGAACACTGAAGCTTTCTTT	CAIRAGNTEAFF
TRBV24-1	.	.	TRBJ2-7	TGTGCCGCGACCCACCCCGATGCGGGTAACACCTACGAGCAGTACTTC	CAATHPDAGNTYEQYF
TRBV6-5	.	few	TRBJ1-5	TGTGCCAGCAGTTACTCAGTTGAGGATCAGCCCCAGCATTTT	CASSYSVEDQPQHF
TRBV20-1	.	few	TRBJ1-5	TGCAGTGCTAGAGGTGGGCATCAGCCCCAGCATTTT	CSARGGHQPQHF
TRBV10-3	TRBD1	.	TRBJ1-2	TGTGCCATCAGGGACCGGGACAGGGGTATTTCTAACTATGGCTACACCTTC	CAIRDRDRGISNYGYTF
TRBV6-1	TRBD2	many	TRBJ2-1	TGTGCCAGCAGGGGAGGGTCGGGAGTTGGTGAGCAGTTCTTC	CASRGGSGVGEQFF
TRBV20-1	.	.	TRBJ2-7	TGCTGTGCTCCCTACCGGAGGGGAGGCACCTCCTACGAGCAGTACTTC	CCAPYRRGGTSYEQYF
TRBV7-8	TRBD2	.	TRBJ2-3	TGTGCCAGCGAGAGTAGCGGGACCCCAGATACGCAGTATTTT	CASESSGTPDTQYF